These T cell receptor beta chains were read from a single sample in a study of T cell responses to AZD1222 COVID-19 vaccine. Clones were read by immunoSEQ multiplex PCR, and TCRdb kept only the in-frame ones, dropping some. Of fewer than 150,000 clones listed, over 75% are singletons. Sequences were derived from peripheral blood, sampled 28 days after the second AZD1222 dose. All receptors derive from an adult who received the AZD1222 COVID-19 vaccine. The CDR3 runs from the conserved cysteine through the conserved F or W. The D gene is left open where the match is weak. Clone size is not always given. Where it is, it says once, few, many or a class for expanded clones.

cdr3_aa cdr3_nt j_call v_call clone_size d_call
CASSITRTFNYGYTF TGTGCCAGCAGCATTACCAGGACGTTCAACTATGGCTACACCTTC TRBJ1-2 TRBV11-2 - -
CASTLAGGSNYGYTF TGTGCCAGCACCCTCGCGGGGGGTAGCAACTATGGCTACACCTTC TRBJ1-2 TRBV9 - -
CASKRGQDTEAFF TGTGCCAGCAAAAGGGGGCAGGACACTGAAGCTTTCTTT TRBJ1-1 TRBV6-5 - TRBD1
CASSVHNGGSGAEKLFF TGTGCCAGCAGCGTGCATAATGGGGGCAGTGGAGCTGAAAAACTGTTTTTT TRBJ1-4 TRBV9 few -
CASSLPRQGGYGYTF TGTGCCAGCAGCTTACCCCGACAGGGGGGCTATGGCTACACCTTC TRBJ1-2 TRBV28 - TRBD1
CASSIASQGLYGYTF TGTGCCAGTAGTATAGCTTCACAGGGGCTCTATGGCTACACCTTC TRBJ1-2 TRBV19 - TRBD1
CASSPAGDGYQPQHF TGCGCCAGCAGCCCTGCCGGGGACGGCTATCAGCCCCAGCATTTT TRBJ1-5 TRBV5-1 - -
CASTDHYGYTF TGTGCCAGCACTGATCACTATGGCTACACCTTC TRBJ1-2 TRBV12-3/TRBV12-4 - -
CATSREPGTGVNQPQHF TGTGCCACCAGCAGGGAACCTGGGACAGGGGTCAATCAGCCCCAGCATTTT TRBJ1-5 TRBV15 few TRBD1
CASSPFPPRTGGWGQFF TGTGCCAGCTCACCATTCCCTCCGCGGACAGGGGGCTGGGGGCAGTTCTTC TRBJ2-1 TRBV18 - TRBD1
CASSSLYSPLHF TGTGCCAGCAGCTCCCTCTATTCACCCCTCCACTTT TRBJ1-6 TRBV3-1/TRBV3-2 - -
CASRAWGTDTQYF TGTGCCAGCCGGGCCTGGGGGACAGATACGCAGTATTTT TRBJ2-3 TRBV27 - -
CASSYGGNNQPQHF TGTGCCAGCAGTTACGGGGGTAACAATCAGCCCCAGCATTTT TRBJ1-5 TRBV6-2/TRBV6-3 - -
CASSNGQETTYEQYF TGCGCCAGCAGCAATGGGCAGGAGACCACCTACGAGCAGTACTTC TRBJ2-7 TRBV5-1 - -
CARHPEQPQHF TGTGCCAGACACCCCGAACAGCCCCAGCATTTT TRBJ1-5 TRBV6-5 - -
CAISVKDRGSYEQYF TGTGCCATCAGTGTGAAGGACAGGGGAAGCTACGAGCAGTACTTC TRBJ2-7 TRBV10-3 - TRBD1
CASSQRSTGGLAGGRNEQFF TGTGCCAGCAGCCAACGTTCGACAGGGGGACTAGCGGGAGGTCGCAATGAGCAGTTCTTC TRBJ2-1 TRBV4-2 few TRBD2
CAWNRDLGTQYF TGTGCCTGGAACAGGGACCTCGGGACCCAGTACTTC TRBJ2-5 TRBV30 - -
CASSLVAQNTEAFF TGTGCCAGCAGCTTAGTCGCCCAAAACACTGAAGCTTTCTTT TRBJ1-1 TRBV7-9 - -
CAIRGASNQPQHF TGTGCCATCAGAGGGGCTAGCAATCAGCCCCAGCATTTT TRBJ1-5 TRBV10-3 - -
CASSSTGGEGTQHF TGTGCCAGCAGTTCTACAGGGGGCGAAGGGACCCAGCATTTT TRBJ1-5 TRBV6-5 - TRBD1
CAWSATGQAYNSPLHF TGTGCCTGGAGTGCTACCGGACAGGCTTATAATTCACCCCTCCACTTT TRBJ1-6 TRBV30 - TRBD1
CASSSSGAPTDTQYF TGTGCCAGCAGCTCTAGCGGGGCCCCCACAGATACGCAGTATTTT TRBJ2-3 TRBV7-9 - TRBD2
CATSATPGTSGDYEQYF TGTGCCACCAGTGCTACACCCGGGACTAGCGGGGACTACGAGCAGTACTTC TRBJ2-7 TRBV24-1 - TRBD2
CASSQRADLNTEAFF TGTGCCAGCAGTCAAAGGGCAGATTTGAACACTGAAGCTTTCTTT TRBJ1-1 TRBV2 - -
CASSLQQGSSYEQYF TGTGCCAGCAGCTTACAACAGGGGTCCTCCTACGAGCAGTACTTC TRBJ2-7 TRBV7-2 - TRBD1
CASSYSMEVLSEPTSNQPQHF TGTGCCAGCAGTTACTCGATGGAGGTCCTGAGCGAACCCACTAGCAATCAGCCCCAGCATTTT TRBJ1-5 TRBV6-2/TRBV6-3 - -
CASSLRDANEKLFF TGTGCCAGCAGCTTAAGGGATGCTAATGAAAAACTGTTTTTT TRBJ1-4 TRBV7-8 - -
CASSFNGFGQFF TGCGCCAGCAGTTTCAACGGGTTTGGGCAGTTCTTC TRBJ2-1 TRBV5-1 - -
CASRRDYNQPQHF TGTGCCAGCAGAAGGGATTACAATCAGCCCCAGCATTTT TRBJ1-5 TRBV7-8 once -
CASSYGLKQGPVQHF TGTGCCAGCAGTTACGGTCTGAAACAGGGCCCGGTCCAGCATTTT TRBJ1-5 TRBV6-5 - -
CAWSLERDSGNTIYF TGTGCCTGGAGTTTGGAGCGAGACTCTGGAAACACCATATATTTT TRBJ1-3 TRBV30 - -
CASSIDGGSFKNIQYF TGTGCCAGTAGTATAGACGGAGGGTCTTTCAAAAACATTCAGTACTTC TRBJ2-4 TRBV19 - -
CATSSWDSNQPQHF TGTGCCACCAGCAGTTGGGACAGCAATCAGCCCCAGCATTTT TRBJ1-5 TRBV15 once -
CARRGEAFF TGTGCCCGTCGGGGGGAAGCTTTCTTT TRBJ1-1 TRBV5-3 - -
CASSLAGGQGREQFF TGCGCCAGCAGCTTGGCGGGGGGGCAGGGTCGTGAGCAGTTCTTC TRBJ2-1 TRBV5-1 once TRBD2
CASSLDIVQAYGYTF TGTGCCAGCAGCTTAGATATAGTACAGGCCTATGGCTACACCTTC TRBJ1-2 TRBV11-2 once -
CASSLGPGGPYEQYF TGTGCCAGCAGCTTGGGTCCGGGGGGACCCTACGAGCAGTACTTC TRBJ2-7 TRBV5-4 - TRBD2
CASSEITATNYGYTF TGTGCCAGCAGTGAAATCACAGCAACTAACTATGGCTACACCTTC TRBJ1-2 TRBV6-1 - -
CASSLKAGIQPQHF TGCGCCAGCAGCCTAAAGGCGGGGATTCAGCCCCAGCATTTT TRBJ1-5 TRBV4-3 - -
CATSDPTSGRGGTQYF TGTGCCACCAGTGATCCAACTAGCGGGAGAGGAGGTACGCAGTATTTT TRBJ2-3 TRBV24-1 - TRBD2
CASSHPRDRGGFGTEAFF TGTGCCAGCAGCCACCCCCGGGACAGGGGAGGGTTCGGCACTGAAGCTTTCTTT TRBJ1-1 TRBV14 once TRBD1
CASSFHQRGGGETQYF TGTGCCAGCAGCTTTCATCAGCGGGGGGGAGGAGAGACCCAGTACTTC TRBJ2-5 TRBV11-1 - TRBD2
CASSLDGLAGRNNEQFF TGTGCCAGCAGCTTAGATGGACTAGCGGGGAGAAACAATGAGCAGTTCTTC TRBJ2-1 TRBV11-3 - TRBD2
CASSLSMIGPQHF TGTGCCAGCAGTTTATCCATGATCGGGCCCCAGCATTTT TRBJ1-5 TRBV27 - -
CASSRKGRGTNEKLFF TGTGCCAGCAGCCGAAAAGGCCGGGGGACTAATGAAAAACTGTTTTTT TRBJ1-4 TRBV14 few -